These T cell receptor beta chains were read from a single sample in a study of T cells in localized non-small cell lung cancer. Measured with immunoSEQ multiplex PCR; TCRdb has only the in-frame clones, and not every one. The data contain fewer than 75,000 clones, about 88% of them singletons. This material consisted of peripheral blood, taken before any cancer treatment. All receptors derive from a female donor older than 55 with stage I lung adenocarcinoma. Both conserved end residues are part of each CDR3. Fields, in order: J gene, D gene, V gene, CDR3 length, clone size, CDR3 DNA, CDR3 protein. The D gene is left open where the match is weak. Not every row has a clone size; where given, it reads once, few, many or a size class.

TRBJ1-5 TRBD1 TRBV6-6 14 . TGTGCCAGCAGAAAAGGACAGGGTTATCAAGCCCAGCATTTT CASRKGQGYQAQHF
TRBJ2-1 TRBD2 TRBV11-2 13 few TGTGCCAGCAGCCTTGGACTAGACAATGAGCAGTTCTTC CASSLGLDNEQFF
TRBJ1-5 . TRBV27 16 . TGTGCCAGCAGTTCCACTCAGGGGAATAGCAATCAGCCCCAGCATTTT CASSSTQGNSNQPQHF
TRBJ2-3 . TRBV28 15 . TGTGCCAGCAGCTTTGGCGGAGGTTCTACAGATACGCAGTATTTT CASSFGGGSTDTQYF
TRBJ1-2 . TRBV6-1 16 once TGTGCCAGCAGTGAATATAATCCTCCTGAAAACTATGGCTACACCTTC CASSEYNPPENYGYTF
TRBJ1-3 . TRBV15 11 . TGTGCCACCAGCCCGGGAAACACCATATATTTT CATSPGNTIYF
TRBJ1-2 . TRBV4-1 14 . TGCGCCAGCAGCCAGCCTACGGAGGGCTATGGCTACACCTTC CASSQPTEGYGYTF
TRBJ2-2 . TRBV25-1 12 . TGTGCCAGCGGTCCCCGCGTTTGGGAGCTGTTTTTT CASGPRVWELFF
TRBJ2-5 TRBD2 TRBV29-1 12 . TGCAGCGGGACTAGCGGCCAAGAGACCCAGTACTTC CSGTSGQETQYF
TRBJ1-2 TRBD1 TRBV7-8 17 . TGTGCCAGCAGCTTAGCGCCCAGACAGGGGGATTACTATGGCTACACCTTC CASSLAPRQGDYYGYTF
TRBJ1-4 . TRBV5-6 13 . TGTGCCAGCAGCTTGGTAGGAAATGAAAAACTGTTTTTT CASSLVGNEKLFF
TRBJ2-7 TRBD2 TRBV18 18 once TGTGCCAGCTCACCTAGGACTAGCGGGACCGCCGGGGGCTACGAGCAGTACTTC CASSPRTSGTAGGYEQYF
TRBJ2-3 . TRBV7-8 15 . TGTGCCAGCAGCTTAGCGGGGGGGCCGGTGGATACGCAGTATTTT CASSLAGGPVDTQYF
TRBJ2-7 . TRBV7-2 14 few TGTGCCAGCACCCCACGCCAGGGGACCTACGAGCAGTACTTC CASTPRQGTYEQYF
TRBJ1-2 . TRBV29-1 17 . TGCAGCGTTGTTTTGCCCGAAAGAAGAGGGTCAAACTATGGCTACACCTTC CSVVLPERRGSNYGYTF
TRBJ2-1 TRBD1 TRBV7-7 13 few TGTGCTAGCAGCGCTGACAGGGCGAGTGAGCAGTTCTTC CASSADRASEQFF
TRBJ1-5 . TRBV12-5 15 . TGTGCTAGTGGTCGAGGGGGGGGCCTTAATCAGCCCCAGCATTTT CASGRGGGLNQPQHF
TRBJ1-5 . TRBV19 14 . TGTGCCAGTAGTGGGGAAGCTAGCAATCAGCCCCAGCATTTT CASSGEASNQPQHF
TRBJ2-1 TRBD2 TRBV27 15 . TGTGCCAGCAGTTACGGGACTAGCGGGTTACGGGAGCAGTTCTTC CASSYGTSGLREQFF
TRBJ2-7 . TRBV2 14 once TGTGCCAGCACCTATGAAGGACAGATCTACGAGCAGTACTTC CASTYEGQIYEQYF
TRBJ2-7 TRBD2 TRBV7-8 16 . TGTGCCAGCAGCTCCAAGATAGCGGGAGGAGGAAACGAGCAGTACTTC CASSSKIAGGGNEQYF
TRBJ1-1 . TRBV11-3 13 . TGTGCCAGCAGCGAATGGCGGGGCACTGAAGCTTTCTTT CASSEWRGTEAFF
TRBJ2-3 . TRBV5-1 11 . TGCGCCAGCACCAGATGGGATACGCAGTATTTT CASTRWDTQYF
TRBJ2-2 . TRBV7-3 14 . TGTGCCAGCAGCTCCGAGGGGTGGGACGGGGAGCTGTTTTTT CASSSEGWDGELFF
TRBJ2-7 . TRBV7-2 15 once TGTGCCAGCAGCTTAGGAACAGTTGCCTCCTACGAGCAGTACTTC CASSLGTVASYEQYF
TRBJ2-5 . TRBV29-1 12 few TGCAGCGCCCGGGCTACCCAAGAGACCCAGTACTTC CSARATQETQYF
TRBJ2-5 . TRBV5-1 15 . TGCGCCAGCGGTTCAGTAGGGACTCCCCAAGAGACCCAGTACTTC CASGSVGTPQETQYF
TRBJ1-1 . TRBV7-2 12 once TGTGCCAGCAGCGAGAGGGGCACTGAAGCTTTCTTT CASSERGTEAFF
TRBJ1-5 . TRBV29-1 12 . TGCAGCGTTGCCGGGGGGGATCAGCCCCAGCATTTT CSVAGGDQPQHF
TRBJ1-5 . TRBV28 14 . TGTGCCAGCACGTTTGTGGGGAGCAATCAGCCCCAGCATTTT CASTFVGSNQPQHF
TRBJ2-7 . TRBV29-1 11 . TGCAGCGCTATGTCCCCTGGGGAGCAGTACTTC CSAMSPGEQYF
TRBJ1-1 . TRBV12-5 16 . TGTGCTAGTGCCCTCGTGAGAGGCAACATGAACACTGAAGCTTTCTTT CASALVRGNMNTEAFF
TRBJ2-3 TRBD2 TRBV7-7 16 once TGTGCTAGCAGCCCACGACTAGCGGGGCTCACAGATACGCAGTATTTT CASSPRLAGLTDTQYF
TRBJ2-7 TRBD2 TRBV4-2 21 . TGTGCCAGCAGCCAAGTCGGGGGGACGGGAGGCCCCCCGCGGAAGTCCTACGAGCAGTACTTC CASSQVGGTGGPPRKSYEQYF
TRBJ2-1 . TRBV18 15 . TGTGCCAGCTCACCTCGGGATGTCTCCTACAATGAGCAGTTCTTC CASSPRDVSYNEQFF
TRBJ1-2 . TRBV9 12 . TGTGCCAGCAGCATGGCCAACTATGGCTACACCTTC CASSMANYGYTF
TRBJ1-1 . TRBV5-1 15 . TGCGCCAGCAGCTTGGGGGTGGCCCAGAACACTGAAGCTTTCTTT CASSLGVAQNTEAFF
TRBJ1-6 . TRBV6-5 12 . TGTGCCAGCAGTTACGCGGGATCACCCCTCCACTTT CASSYAGSPLHF
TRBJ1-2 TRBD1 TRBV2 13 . TGTGCCAGCGGACGGACAGGGGAGGGTGGCTACACCTTC CASGRTGEGGYTF
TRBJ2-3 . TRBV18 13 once TGTGCCAGCTCACCACAACGAGCGGATACGCAGTATTTT CASSPQRADTQYF
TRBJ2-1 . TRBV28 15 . TGTGCCAGCAGGGTCAGAGGCGACTCCTACAATGAGCAGTTCTTC CASRVRGDSYNEQFF
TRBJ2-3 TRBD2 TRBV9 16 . TGTGCCAGCAGCGTAGGAGTCGGGAGGAATGAAGATACGCAGTATTTT CASSVGVGRNEDTQYF
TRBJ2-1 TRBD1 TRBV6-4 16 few TGTGCCAGCAGTGAACACCCGGGACAGGGTTACAATGAGCAGTTCTTC CASSEHPGQGYNEQFF
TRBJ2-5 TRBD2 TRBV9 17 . TGTGCCAGCAGCGGTACCGCTAGCGGGAGGACTAAAGAGACCCAGTACTTC CASSGTASGRTKETQYF
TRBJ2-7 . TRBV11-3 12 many TGTGCCAGCAGCTTAGGGGGCCTTAAGCAGTACTTC CASSLGGLKQYF
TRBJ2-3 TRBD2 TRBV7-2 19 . TGTGCCAGCAGCTTCATCCTAGGACTAGCGGGGGAACACACAGATACGCAGTATTTT CASSFILGLAGEHTDTQYF
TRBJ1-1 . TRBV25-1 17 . TGTGCCAGCAGTGCCCTATCGGGGGGCCCGAGGGGCACTGAAGCTTTCTTT CASSALSGGPRGTEAFF
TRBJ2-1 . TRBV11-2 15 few TGTGCCAGCAGGCTGGGATCGGGCTCCTACAATGAGCAGTTCTTC CASRLGSGSYNEQFF
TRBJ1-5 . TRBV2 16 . TGTGCCAGCAGCGCCCTTTTTGGCAGGGTAAACCAGCCCCAGCATTTT CASSALFGRVNQPQHF
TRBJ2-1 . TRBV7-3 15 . TGTGCCAGCAGCTTGAAGTCCGGGGCCCCTAATGAGCAGTTCTTC CASSLKSGAPNEQFF
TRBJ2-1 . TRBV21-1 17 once TGTGCCAGCAGCAAAGTCCTGGCGGGAGGGTCCTACAATGAGCAGTTCTTC CASSKVLAGGSYNEQFF
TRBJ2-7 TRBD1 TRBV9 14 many TGTGCCAGCAGCGTTCAGGGGGTCCCCTACGAGCAGTACTTC CASSVQGVPYEQYF
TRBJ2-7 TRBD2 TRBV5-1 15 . TGCGCCAGCAGTTTTAGCGGGGGGAGCTCCTACGAGCAGTACTTC CASSFSGGSSYEQYF